These T cell receptor beta chains were read from a single sample in a study of shared clonotypes between healthy human individuals. Profiling relied on immunoSEQ multiplex PCR, and the TCRdb table lists in-frame clones only, not all of them. This table has over a million clones, approximately 96% appearing once. Sequencing input: naive CD4+ T cells sorted from blood. These receptor sequences come from a man aged 25 to 45 in good health. Each CDR3 is given with its conserved first and last residue. Fields, in order: D gene, clone size, J gene, V gene, CDR3 DNA, CDR3 protein. A D gene is named only where the DNA matches it firmly. Clone sizes are given selectively: once, few, many, or a class where the clone is expanded.

NA,once,TRBJ2-7,TRBV4-2,TGTGCCAGCAGCCAAGATATCCGGCCCCTCAGGGAGCAGTACTTC,CASSQDIRPLREQYF
NA,NA,TRBJ2-7,TRBV6-1,TGTGCCAGCAGTGGTAGACAACCCTACGAGCAGTACTTC,CASSGRQPYEQYF
NA,NA,TRBJ2-2,TRBV20-1,TGCAGTGCTAGCCTGTCCGGGGAGCTGTTTTTT,CSASLSGELFF
NA,NA,TRBJ1-5,TRBV9,TGTGCCAGCAGCCCAGATGGCCAGAACAATCAGCCCCAGCATTTT,CASSPDGQNNQPQHF
NA,NA,TRBJ2-7,TRBV20-1,TGCAGTGCCCAGGGGGGGGGCGAGCAGTACTTC,CSAQGGGEQYF
TRBD2,NA,TRBJ2-2,TRBV5-1,TGCGCCAGCAGCTTGAGGGCCGGGGGGAGGATGAACACCGGGGAGCTGTTTTTT,CASSLRAGGRMNTGELFF
TRBD1,NA,TRBJ2-5,TRBV2,TGTGCCAGCGGACAGGAACACCAAGAGACCCAGTACTTC,CASGQEHQETQYF
NA,NA,TRBJ1-2,TRBV5-1,TGCGCCAGCAGCTTGGATGTTCCCAACTATGGCTACACCTTC,CASSLDVPNYGYTF
NA,NA,TRBJ2-3,TRBV5-4,TGTGCCAGCAGCTTGGCGGTCCCAGATACGCAGTATTTT,CASSLAVPDTQYF
NA,NA,TRBJ2-4,TRBV11-2,TGTGCCAGCAGCTTCGGGACTTTAGCCAAAAACATTCAGTACTTC,CASSFGTLAKNIQYF
NA,NA,TRBJ2-1,TRBV10-3,TGTGCCATCAGTGAATTTAAGGGGCGAGCGGTCAATGAGCAGTTCTTC,CAISEFKGRAVNEQFF
TRBD2,NA,TRBJ2-1,TRBV10-3,TGTGCCATCAGTGAGGGACTAGCGGGGACGAATGAGCAGTTCTTC,CAISEGLAGTNEQFF
NA,NA,TRBJ1-1,TRBV6-1,TGTGCCAGCAGTGAAACGGTCGTTAACACTGAAGCTTTCTTT,CASSETVVNTEAFF
NA,NA,TRBJ1-5,TRBV7-9,TGTGCCAGCAGTCCGCCCGGGGGGAAAGATCAGCCCCAGCATTTT,CASSPPGGKDQPQHF
NA,once,TRBJ1-5,TRBV28,TGTGTCACGGGGCCAGGGCATCAGCCCCAGCATTTT,CVTGPGHQPQHF
NA,once,TRBJ2-6,TRBV13,TGTGCCAGCAGCCCGATCCGTTGGGGGTTTAGCTCTGGGGCCAACGTCCTGACTTTC,CASSPIRWGFSSGANVLTF
NA,NA,TRBJ1-1,TRBV2,TGTGCCAGCAGTGGACAGGCCAACACTGAAGCTTTCTTT,CASSGQANTEAFF
TRBD1,NA,TRBJ1-5,TRBV28,TGTGCCAGCAGCCACCGACAGGGTGAGAATCAGCCCCAGCATTTT,CASSHRQGENQPQHF
NA,NA,TRBJ1-1,TRBV19,TGTGCCAGTAGTATGACCTCAGTAGTATGGGAAGCTTTCTTT,CASSMTSVVWEAFF
NA,NA,TRBJ2-7,TRBV29-1,TGCAGCGTTGAGGACCGAGCCTACGAGCAGTACTTC,CSVEDRAYEQYF